This T cell receptor (beta chain) comes out of a study of human T cells and chemical hapten exposure. Study context: Read at 6 days, the patch tests placed 0.01% DPC on the upper back.

Time point meaning: patch test 3, about 24 weeks after DPC sensitization. Treatment indicated: therapeutic diphenylcyclopropenone sensitization with weekly scalp DPC. This clonotype has only a few counts. TCRdb used MiXCR to reprocess the RACE reads, holding one entry per CDR3 protein. Seen here are approximately 90,000 distinct CDR3 sequences, 25% to 30% observed once, and the top ten hold 10%. The CDR3 totals 14 residues. Trimming shortened V by 4 bases and J by 4 bases, and 11 bases separated the two germline ends. The germline gives CDR1 SGDLS, CDR2 YYNGEE. This TCR was recovered from a middle-aged man with alopecia areata. Some clones in this sample may be carry-over from other donors' samples. This specimen consisted of whole blood, obtained in connection with sensitization to the hapten diphenylcyclopropenone (DPC). This rearrangement joins TRBV9 to TRBJ2-2, with D possibly being TRBD1 or TRBD2 (5 bases each). CDR3 region: CASSIRDRTGELFF. CDR3 bases: TGTGCCAGCAGCATCCGGGACCGCACCGGGGAGCTGTTTTTT.